The clone carrying this T cell receptor beta chain was recorded at least ten times. Antigen specificity is unknown. Attachment of unique molecular identifiers to individual cDNA molecules was performed. In TCRdb, the 5' RACE reads were re-called with MiXCR into one record per CDR3 protein. The sample shows tens of thousands of distinct CDR3 sequences, roughly 5.9% of them seen only once. The data belong to a study of early T cells in non-severe SARS-CoV-2 infection. Whole-study context: Unsorted whole-blood RNA was sequenced in bulk, leaving chains unpaired.

General study points: Anti-spike CD8 specificities were favored by VDJdb matching, whose results missed private and CD4 specificities.

The specimen was whole blood. This TCR came from an adult who was a healthcare worker with PCR-confirmed SARS-CoV-2 infection or an uninfected control (not recorded which).

In nucleotides, the CDR3 is TGTGCCTGGAGTGTACGGGGAGGGTATGGAGGCTACACCTTC. Residues: CAWSVRGGYGGYTF. This sequence joins TRBV30 and TRBJ1-2; D remains ambiguous. CDR1 and CDR2 (germline): GTSNPN, SVGIG (reference sequence). Trimming removed 0 bases at V and 8 bases at J, with 16 bases between. The CDR3 loop spans 14 amino acids.